This T cell receptor (beta chain) was sequenced in a study of blood T cell repertoires in COVID-19. As for the study in general: The origin of the acute and convalescent COVID-19 samples was the United States, Italy and Spain.

The participants were between about 18 and 90 years old and came from about two dozen US areas. Profiling relied on immunoSEQ multiplex PCR, and the TCRdb table lists in-frame clones only, not all of them. The data show some 180,000 clones, approximately 85% seen once. The trim removed 0 bases at V and 5 bases at J, leaving 7 bases unmatched. The germline V gene encodes CDR1 LGHDT and CDR2 YNNKEL (reference sequence). This CDR3 contains 16 residues. Sequencing was carried out using PBMCs or T cells enriched from blood (not recorded which). This rearrangement joins TRBV3-1 (or the pseudogene TRBV3-2) to TRBJ2-7, with 10 bases fitting TRBD2. This TCR came from a man aged 35 to 55 who had recovered from COVID-19. CDR3 sequence reads: CASSQDGRLAGDEQYF. For the CDR3, the DNA is TGTGCCAGCAGCCAAGATGGGCGGCTAGCGGGAGACGAGCAGTACTTC.